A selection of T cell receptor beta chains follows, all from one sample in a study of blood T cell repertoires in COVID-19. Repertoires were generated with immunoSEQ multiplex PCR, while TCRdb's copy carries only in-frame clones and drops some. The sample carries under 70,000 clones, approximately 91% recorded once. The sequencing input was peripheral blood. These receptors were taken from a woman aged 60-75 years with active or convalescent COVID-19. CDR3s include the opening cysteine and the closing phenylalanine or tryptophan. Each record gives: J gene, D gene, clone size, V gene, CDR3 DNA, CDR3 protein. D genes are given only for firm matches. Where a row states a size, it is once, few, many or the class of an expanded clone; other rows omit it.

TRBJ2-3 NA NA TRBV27 TGTGCCAGCAGTCGAACGGTGACAGATACGCAGTATTTT CASSRTVTDTQYF
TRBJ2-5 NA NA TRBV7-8 TGTGCCAGCAGCAAGGCCACGGGGGAGACCCAGTACTTC CASSKATGETQYF
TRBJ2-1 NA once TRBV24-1 TGTGCCACCAGTGACTTCGTCCCCTTCATGGGGGCTCGGCCCAATGAGCAGTTCTTC CATSDFVPFMGARPNEQFF
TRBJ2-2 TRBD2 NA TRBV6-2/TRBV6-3 TGTGCCAGCAGTTACTCATCCAGCGGGAGGGCGGCCGGGGAGCTGTTTTTT CASSYSSSGRAAGELFF
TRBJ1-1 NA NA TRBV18 TGTGCCAGCTCCCCGACTTATCAGGGCGACACTGAAGCTTTCTTT CASSPTYQGDTEAFF
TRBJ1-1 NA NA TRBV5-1 TGCGCCAGCAGCTACGGCCTCCCGGGCACTGAAGCTTTCTTT CASSYGLPGTEAFF
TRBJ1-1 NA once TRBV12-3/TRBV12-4 TGTGCCAGCAGTTTACCGTCGACAGTTGAAGCTTTCTTT CASSLPSTVEAFF
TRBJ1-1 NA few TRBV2 TGTGCCAGCGTGGGGGACACAAACACTGAAGCTTTCTTT CASVGDTNTEAFF
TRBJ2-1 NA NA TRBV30 TGTGCCTGGAGTGTACTAATATCCGGCGAGGATGAGCAGTTCTTC CAWSVLISGEDEQFF
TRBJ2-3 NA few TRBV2 TGTGCCAGCAGTGAAGTCTCGCGGGTTACAGATACGCAGTATTTT CASSEVSRVTDTQYF
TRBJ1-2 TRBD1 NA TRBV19 TGTGCCAGTAGTCTCGGGACAGGGGGCCTCGGTGGCTACACCTTC CASSLGTGGLGGYTF
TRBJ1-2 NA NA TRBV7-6 TGTGCCAGCAGCCCTCAGAGGGGGTTCAACTATGGCTACACCTTC CASSPQRGFNYGYTF
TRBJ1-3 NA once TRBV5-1 TGCGCCAGCAGCAGGGGTGGAGGAAACACCATATATTTT CASSRGGGNTIYF
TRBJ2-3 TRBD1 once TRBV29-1 TGCAGCGCAGCACAGGGGGTCCCAGATACGCAGTATTTT CSAAQGVPDTQYF
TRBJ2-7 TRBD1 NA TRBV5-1 TGCGCCAGCAGCTGGGGACAGGGGCTCGGCGAGCAGTACTTC CASSWGQGLGEQYF
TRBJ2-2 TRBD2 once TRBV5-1 TGCGCCAGCAGCTTGTTGGTACTAGCGGGTAACACCGGGGAGCTGTTTTTT CASSLLVLAGNTGELFF